These 22 T cell receptor beta chains originate from one sample sequenced in a study of T cells in Graves' hyperthyroidism and ophthalmopathy. There were TCR beta CDR3 regions amplified from RNA transcripts. HTBI primers drove first-round RT-PCR of the TCR CDR3. TCRdb processed the multiplex PCR reads anew with MiXCR; each CDR3 protein has one entry. The sample carries a few hundred thousand distinct CDR3 sequences, around 15% recorded once. Sequencing was performed on blood. The receptors were sampled from a young woman with Graves' ophthalmopathy.

This clonotype was seen at least ten times. This rearrangement joins TRBV12-3 or TRBV12-4 to TRBJ2-3, with TRBD1 matching 7 bases. The CDR3 has 14 amino acids. The V and J ends lost 5 bases and 6 bases, in that order; junction bases with no gene match: 8. CDR3 coding DNA: TGTGCCAGCAGTCTGTCGACAGGGCTTGATACGCAGTATTTT. It translates to CASSLSTGLDTQYF.

The rearrangement uses TRBV7-9 and TRBJ1-2; D is ambiguous. V was cut by 1 base and J by 4 bases, with 10 bases left in between. CDR3 length: 14 residues. Per germline, CDR1 SEHNR and CDR2 FQNEAQ (reference sequence). The CDR3, as DNA: TGTGCCAGCAGCTTAGACAACAAAAGCTATGGCTACACCTTC. This sequence encodes CASSLDNKSYGYTF.

In this sample, this clonotype turned up many times. The rearrangement joins TRBV3-1 to TRBJ1-2; D perhaps matches TRBD1 (6 bases). Germline-derived CDR1 and CDR2 are LGHDT and YNNKEL (reference sequence). This CDR3 region has 15 residues. V lost 4 bases, J lost 4 bases, and 16 bases lay in between. The CDR3 DNA is TGTGCCAGCAGCCCCCGGGGGCAACGATCCTATGGCTACACCTTC. It codes for CASSPRGQRSYGYTF.

This clonotype showed up many times. The chain combines TRBV5-8 with TRBJ2-1; 10 bases match TRBD1. The germline CDR1 and CDR2 sequences are SGHTS and YDEGEE. CDR3 size: 16 residues. J was trimmed by 9 bases and V by 0 bases; bases with no gene match: 9. CDR3 nucleotide sequence: TGTGCCAGCAGCTTGGCCCCCGGGACAGGGGCTATTGAGCAGTTCTTC. Translated: CASSLAPGTGAIEQFF.

This clonotype has at least ten counts. The chain combines TRBV5-1 with TRBJ2-1; D remains unclear. Germline V lookup: CDR1 SGHRS, CDR2 YFSETQ. This CDR3 is 15 amino acids long. Trimming took off 1 base at V and 6 bases at J, with 14 bases between the two ends. CDR3 region: CASSLQSVRGNEQFF. The CDR3 nucleotides read TGCGCCAGCAGCTTGCAGTCGGTCCGTGGCAATGAGCAGTTCTTC.

This clonotype was detected ten times or more. This sequence joins TRBV2 and TRBJ1-4; the D is unclear. The V end was cut by 6 bases, the J end by 5 bases, with 10 bases between. Germline V CDR1 and CDR2: SNHLY, FYNNEI. The CDR3 is 13 amino acids. The CDR3 here is CASSLGINEKLFF. CDR3 DNA: TGTGCCAGCAGCCTAGGGATCAATGAAAAACTGTTTTTT. Drawing the rest from reference TRBV2 and TRBJ1-4, the complete variable domain is EPEVTQTPSHQVTQMGQEVILRCVPISNHLYFYWYRQILGQKVEFLVSFYNNEISEKSEIFDDQFSVERPDGSNFTLKIRSTKLEDSAMYFCASSLGINEKLFFGSGTQLSVL.

The sample holds many counts of this clonotype. The chain links TRBV27 to TRBJ2-1, with 8 bases fitting TRBD2. This CDR3 region has 14 residues. Looked up from germline, CDR1 is MNHEY and CDR2 is SMNVEV (reference sequence). V was clipped by 8 bases and J by 8 bases; unmatched bases: 11. The CDR3 nucleotides are TGTGCCAGCGGCTTAGCGGGGATTCGGGATGAGCAGTTCTTC. Translation: CASGLAGIRDEQFF.

On this clonotype: A much larger clone lies a single base off, so this may be a read error. V usage is TRBV19 and J usage is TRBJ1-1; D unclear. The CDR3 covers 14 residues. Trimming removed 6 bases from V and 7 bases from J, with 18 bases in between. Germline V gene sequence: CDR1 LNHDA, CDR2 SQIVND (reference sequence). CDR3 amino acids: CASRSVGGGIEAFF. The CDR3 nucleotides read TGTGCCAGTAGGTCCGTCGGAGGTGGCATTGAAGCTTTCTTT.

This clonotype was counted ten times or more. V gene TRBV24-1 combines with J gene TRBJ2-3, with D unresolved. Germline V gene lookup returns CDR1 KGHDR and CDR2 SFDVKD. Trimming removed 1 base from V and 1 base from J, with 5 bases in between. This CDR3 has 14 residues. CDR3 region: CATSDFRGTDTQYF. CDR3 DNA: TGTGCCACCAGTGATTTCCGGGGCACAGATACGCAGTATTTT.

This clonotype was seen many times. The chain joins TRBV20-1 to TRBJ2-1; 16 bases match TRBD2. CDR1 is DFQATT, CDR2 SNEGSKA, per germline (reference sequence). V shed 4 bases and J 7 bases; nucleotides not matched to a gene: 7. The CDR3 sequence is 16 residues long. DNA of the CDR3: TGCAGTGCTACGACGGGACTAGCGGGGGGGTTTAATGAGCAGTTCTTC. Its protein is CSATTGLAGGFNEQFF.

Many counts were recorded for this clonotype. The CDR3 region is CASSFRGRGLWYF. In DNA form, the CDR3 reads TGTGCCAGCAGTTTTCGGGGGCGGGGGCTTTGGTACTTC. The chain employs TRBV28 and TRBJ2-4; maybe TRBD2 (7 bases). CDR1 is MDHEN and CDR2 is SYDVKM in the germline V gene. The CDR3 runs to 13 residues. Trimming removed 3 bases from V and 15 bases from J, with 18 bases in between.

This chain links TRBV10-3 with TRBJ2-4; D may be TRBD1 (6 bases). CDR3 length: 13 residues. Looked up from germline, CDR1 is ENHRY and CDR2 is SYGVKD. Between the trimmed V and J ends, which lost 10 bases and 1 base, there was a span of 11 bases. As DNA, the CDR3 is TGTGCCACCAGGACAGTGGCCAAAAACATTCAGTACTTC. Translation gives CATRTVAKNIQYF.

This clonotype was recorded many times. The chain carries TRBV18 and TRBJ2-5; no clear D gene. The V end lost 0 bases, the J end lost 2 bases, and 4 bases lay between the germline ends. Germline CDR1 and CDR2: KGHSH and LQKENI. The CDR3 spans 13 residues. CDR3 region: CASSPPSQETQYF. The CDR3 DNA reads as TGTGCCAGCTCACCACCCAGTCAAGAGACCCAGTACTTC.

This clonotype occurred a few times. The rearrangement uses TRBV9 and TRBJ2-3; 9 nucleotides align to TRBD2. V was clipped by 2 bases and J by 0 bases; unmatched bases: 7. This CDR3 is built from 17 residues. The germline gives CDR1 SGDLS, CDR2 YYNGEE. The CDR3 here is CASSVEGLAGSTDTQYF. CDR3 nucleotide sequence: TGTGCCAGCAGCGTGGAGGGCCTAGCGGGGAGCACAGATACGCAGTATTTT.

This clonotype has ten or more counts. The chain has TRBV12-3 or TRBV12-4 and TRBJ1-5; D possibly corresponds to TRBD1 (6 bases). The germline V and J ends were trimmed by 3 bases and 5 bases, with 14 bases remaining between them. The CDR3 sequence is 15 residues long. The CDR3 sequence is CASSFSRGIDQPQHF. DNA for the CDR3: TGTGCCAGCAGTTTTTCAAGGGGGATCGATCAGCCCCAGCATTTT.

The rearrangement uses TRBV10-3 and TRBJ2-2, with a weak D call TRBD1 (5 bases). Trimming removed 6 bases at V and 8 bases at J, with 22 bases between. Germline V gene lookup returns CDR1 ENHRY and CDR2 SYGVKD. There are 16 residues in the CDR3. For the CDR3, the DNA is TGTGCCATCAGACCCAGGGTTACCAATGGTAATGGGGAGCTGTTTTTT. Translation: CAIRPRVTNGNGELFF.

The chain joins TRBV9 to TRBJ2-2; the D gene is possibly TRBD1 (6 bases). CDR3 length: 15 amino acids. Germline V gene lookup returns CDR1 SGDLS and CDR2 YYNGEE. Between the trimmed V and J ends, which lost 0 bases and 7 bases, there was a span of 13 bases. CDR3 amino acids: CASSVALGAGGELFF. The CDR3 DNA follows: TGTGCCAGCAGCGTAGCTCTGGGGGCCGGCGGGGAGCTGTTTTTT.

This clonotype has a count of ten or more. The V call is TRBV20-1, the J call TRBJ2-5; a possible D gene is TRBD2 (5 bases). There are 16 residues in the CDR3. Germline loops: CDR1 DFQATT, CDR2 SNEGSKA (reference sequence). The ends were cut back, 0 bases at V and 5 bases at J, with 19 bases in the middle. The CDR3 protein is CSARDWRGSGVETQYF. In DNA, the CDR3 is TGCAGTGCTAGAGATTGGAGAGGGTCCGGGGTGGAGACCCAGTACTTC.

The rearrangement links TRBV6-9 to TRBJ1-4; 7 bases map to TRBD1. This CDR3 region has 16 residues. The V gene end was trimmed by 5 bases and the J gene end by 8 bases; junction bases not matched to a gene: 14. Germline assignment: CDR1 MNHGY and CDR2 SVAAGI. Here the CDR3 DNA reads TGTGCCAGCAGTCTAACGAATACAGGGGTATGGGAAAAACTGTTTTTT. Protein product: CASSLTNTGVWEKLFF.

This clonotype has a count of ten or more. The V and J genes are TRBV11-3 and TRBJ1-2; perhaps TRBD1 as D (6 bases). The CDR3 covers 15 residues. Between the trimmed V and J ends, which lost 5 bases and 4 bases, there was a span of 17 bases. From germline, CDR1 is SGHNT and CDR2 YENEEA. CDR3 in amino acids: CASSRGRGASYGYTF. The CDR3 bases are TGTGCCAGCAGCAGAGGTCGGGGGGCTAGCTATGGCTACACCTTC.

This clonotype was observed many times. V and J are TRBV20-1 and TRBJ1-6; the D is unclear. Trimming took off 5 bases at V and 0 bases at J, with 8 bases between the two ends. Germline V gene sequence: CDR1 DFQATT, CDR2 SNEGSKA (reference sequence). CDR3 size: 14 residues. The CDR3 here is CSAWASSYNSPLHF. The CDR3, as DNA: TGCAGTGCTTGGGCTAGCTCCTATAATTCACCCCTCCACTTT.

Only a few counts were recorded for this clonotype. J is TRBJ1-2 and V is TRBV4-2, with no clear D. Looked up from germline, CDR1 is LGHNA and CDR2 is YNFKEQ. Trimming cost V 0 bases and J 2 bases, with 10 bases left between them. The CDR3 is 15 amino acids. The CDR3 spells CASSQDGRANYGYTF. DNA of the CDR3: TGTGCCAGCAGCCAAGATGGGAGAGCAAACTATGGCTACACCTTC.